This TCR beta chain was recorded in a study of T-cell reconstitution after alpha-beta-depleted transplantation in children (dated by TCRdb to about 2016). Regarding the research as a whole: T-cell immune reconstitution after TCRalphabeta/CD19-depleted allogeneic hematopoietic cell transplantation in children was quantitatively tracked in the study by means of TCR repertoire profiling.

Library method: PCR. Sequencing took place on an Illumina HiSeq 2500. TCR library preparation used molecular barcoding, with unique molecular identifiers applied to normalize quantification of the TCRbeta repertoire. In-frame beta chains were kept once TCRdb had trimmed the public reads at Q25 with fastp and called clones with MiXCR. Every distinct CDR3 protein forms one entry, paired with its most common genes and DNA. The sample profile shows about 500,000 distinct CDR3 sequences; approximately 30% of them were found once. Roughly 2.5% of the sample is held by the ten biggest clonotypes. This clonotype was counted ten times or more. Its specific antigen is unknown. No base-level quality is on record; no much larger clone is a single base apart. The sequencing here drew on PBMCs from the stem cell graft donor, taken from the stem cell graft. The source of this sequence is a human donor who donated a stem cell graft to a child with aplastic anemia.

The sequenced DNA: TGCAGTGCTGGACAGGGGCAAGAGACCCAGTACTTC. Its protein product is CSAGQGQETQYF. The chain uses TRBV20-1 and TRBJ2-5, with TRBD1 matching 9 junction bases. From the germline V gene (reference sequence), CDR1 is DFQATT and CDR2 is SNEGSKA. Inclusive of the bounding cysteine and phenylalanine, the CDR3 is 12 residues long. Only CDR3 DNA remains: 36 bases, in frame from the first base. Unmatched junction bases come to 0, with V trimmed by 5 bases and J by 2 bases.